A single sample gave rise to the 13 T cell receptor beta chains below, sequenced in a study of monozygotic twins with inflammatory bowel disease. Reprocessing the 5' RACE reads, TCRdb reports a single entry for every CDR3 protein and omits DNA. This listing includes about 210,000 distinct CDR3 sequences. Input material: blood. Source of these receptors: a human donor with ulcerative colitis or Crohn's disease, or a healthy co-twin of an affected twin (not recorded which).

The rearrangement joins TRBV6-1 to TRBJ1-5. The CDR3 runs to 15 residues. The germline CDR1 and CDR2 sequences are MNHNS and SASEGT. The CDR3 sequence: CASSEGGVRNQPQHF.

The chain's CDR3 is CASREGLENIQYF. This chain connects TRBV2 to TRBJ2-4; lacking DNA, the TRBD2 call made by TCRdb goes unchecked. The CDR3 sequence is 13 residues long. In germline, CDR1 is SNHLY, CDR2 FYNNEI.

This CDR3 is CASSPSIGPYEQYF. This chain joins TRBV7-2 and TRBJ2-7; lacking DNA, the TRBD2 call made by TCRdb goes unchecked. Germline CDR1 reads SGHTA; CDR2 reads FQGNSA. The CDR3 runs 14 residues.

The chain links TRBV6-5 to TRBJ1-3; there is no DNA to check the TCRdb D call of TRBD1. The CDR3 runs to 17 residues. Per germline, CDR1 MNHEY and CDR2 SVGAGI. This chain's CDR3 is CASSYYTGVNSGNTIYF.

The chain uses TRBV2 and TRBJ1-5. The CDR3 length is 14 residues. The germline CDR1 and CDR2 sequences are SNHLY and FYNNEI. Here the CDR3 reads CASSERVGDQPQHF.

The rearrangement joins TRBV27 to TRBJ2-5; TCRdb lists TRBD1, though no DNA is available to test this call. CDR3 length equals 15 residues. CDR1 is MNHEY, CDR2 SMNVEV, per germline (reference sequence). The CDR3 region is CASRRRDRAGETQYF.

This chain uses TRBV12-3 or TRBV12-4 with TRBJ2-3. The CDR3 length is 15 residues. CDR3 loop: CASSSQGSFTDTQYF.

This chain connects TRBV27 to TRBJ1-2; TCRdb proposes TRBD1, but this gene call is untestable without DNA. CDR3 length equals 15 residues. CDR1 is MNHEY and CDR2 is SMNVEV in the germline V gene (reference sequence). The CDR3 reads CASSFAPEGFHGYTF.

This chain connects TRBV11-2 to TRBJ2-5; TCRdb lists TRBD2, though no DNA is available to test this call. CDR3 length: 14 amino acids. Germline V gene data show CDR1 as SGHAT and CDR2 as FQNNGV. CDR3 region: CASSAGRIQETQYF.

This chain links TRBV29-1 with TRBJ1-4; TCRdb calls TRBD1, which cannot be checked without DNA. The CDR3 is 14 residues long. In germline, CDR1 is SQVTM, CDR2 ANQGSEA. CDR3 region: CSVKDPGTNEKLFF.

The CDR3 loop is CASSATGEETQYF. The rearrangement joins TRBV18 to TRBJ2-5. Germline V gene lookup returns CDR1 KGHSH and CDR2 LQKENI. This CDR3 is built from 13 residues.

The chain employs TRBV20-1 and TRBJ1-4. CDR1 and CDR2 (germline): DFQATT, SNEGSKA (reference sequence). This CDR3 has 13 residues. CDR3 loop: CSAKRRTNEKLFF.

The CDR3: CASSLLSGGQETQYF. The rearrangement uses TRBV5-1 and TRBJ2-5; lacking DNA, the TRBD2 call made by TCRdb goes unchecked. CDR3 length: 15 residues. Germline assignment: CDR1 SGHRS and CDR2 YFSETQ.